A single sample gave rise to the 18 T cell receptor beta chains below, sequenced in a study of graft-versus-host responses after intestinal transplantation. The repertoire was sequenced with immunoSEQ multiplex PCR; TCRdb's copy has only in-frame clones and lacks some. Counted here are 8,500 to 10,000 clones, about 93% occurring once; the ten biggest clones make up approximately 2.3%. The sequences come from PBMCs, collected roughly 44 days after intestinal transplant. These receptors all stem from a human patient who received an intestinal transplant, so some T cells may come from the graft donor.

This clone was detected once. The V gene is TRBV6-5, the J gene TRBJ1-1, with 10 bases lining up with TRBD1. Trimming at V came to 7 bases and at J to 5 bases, leaving 7 bases not matched to a gene. The CDR3 is made up of 14 amino acids. The germline V gene has CDR1 MNHEY and CDR2 SVGAGI. This CDR3 is CASTPRQGATEAFF. The CDR3 DNA sequence: TGTGCCAGCACCCCAAGACAGGGGGCGACTGAAGCTTTCTTT.

The J gene is TRBJ2-2, the V gene TRBV4-1, with D perhaps matching TRBD2 (5 bases). V lost 4 bases to trimming and J lost 7 bases, with 16 bases between them. CDR3 length: 15 amino acids. Germline V gene data show CDR1 as MGHRA and CDR2 as YSYEKL. The CDR3 DNA reads as TGCGCCAGCAGCCTACTGGAGCGGTTCGGCGGGGAGCTGTTTTTT. This encodes CASSLLERFGGELFF.

The rearrangement uses TRBV29-1 and TRBJ2-1, with 9 positions matching TRBD1. The CDR3 length is 14 residues. V was pared by 6 bases and J by 10 bases, with 13 bases of the junction left unmatched. Germline V gene data show CDR1 as SQVTM and CDR2 as ANQGSEA. CDR3 region: CSVSAGQGGREQFF. As DNA, the CDR3 is TGCAGCGTCTCCGCGGGACAGGGTGGACGAGAGCAGTTCTTC.

This chain connects TRBV5-4 to TRBJ2-4; D possibly corresponds to TRBD2 (6 bases). The CDR3 spans 13 residues. Germline CDR1 is SGHNT and CDR2 is YYREEE (reference sequence). V shed 9 bases and J shed 6 bases, with 16 bases lying between them. The CDR3 region is CATGGHPGNIQYF. In DNA, the CDR3 is TGTGCCACAGGAGGGCATCCGGGAAACATTCAGTACTTC.

This sequence joins TRBV16 and TRBJ1-2; D is uncertain. Trimming took 6 bases from V and 0 from J, leaving 11 bases between them. CDR1 is KGHSY and CDR2 is FQNENV in the germline V gene. The CDR3 loop spans 14 amino acids. CDR3 protein: CASSTGSTNYGYTF. The CDR3 region has the DNA TGTGCCAGCAGTACCGGGTCCACTAACTATGGCTACACCTTC.

The gene calls are TRBV6-5 and TRBJ1-1, with D maybe TRBD1 (6 bases). The CDR3 extends over 15 amino acids. V lost 8 bases to trimming and J lost 1 base, with 17 bases between them. Germline CDR1 and CDR2: MNHEY and SVGAGI. CDR3 region: CASLRWGLGNTEAFF. CDR3 nucleotide sequence: TGTGCCAGCCTTAGGTGGGGGCTGGGGAACACTGAAGCTTTCTTT.

The V call is TRBV7-9, the J call TRBJ2-7; no firm D call. The germline CDR1 and CDR2 sequences are SEHNR and FQNEAQ (reference sequence). V was cut by 3 bases and J by 7 bases, with 7 bases left in between. CDR3 length: 11 residues. The CDR3 sequence: CASSFGLEQYF. Here the CDR3 DNA reads TGTGCCAGCAGCTTTGGATTGGAGCAGTACTTC.

This clone was observed once. The chain carries TRBV7-3 and TRBJ1-3; unclear D gene. Germline V gene lookup returns CDR1 SGHTA and CDR2 FQGTGA. This CDR3 has 16 residues. V was trimmed by 1 base and J by 3 bases, leaving 13 bases between them. In DNA form, the CDR3 reads TGTGCCAGCAGCTTAAGGGCAGGAGTAGTTGGAAACACCATATATTTT. Translation: CASSLRAGVVGNTIYF.

The rearrangement links TRBV7-6 to TRBJ2-1; 11 nucleotides line up with TRBD2. The length of the CDR3 is 17 residues. CDR1 and CDR2 from the germline V gene are SGHVS and FNYEAQ. J was trimmed by 9 bases and V by 0 bases; bases with no gene match: 10. CDR3 nucleotide sequence: TGTGCCAGCAGCTTAGCTCCGGAACTAGCGGGAGTGGTTGAGCAGTTCTTC. It specifies CASSLAPELAGVVEQFF.

The CDR3 sequence: CASSQNRGAYNEQFF. CDR3 coding DNA: TGCGCCAGCAGCCAAAACCGGGGGGCTTACAATGAGCAGTTCTTC. The chain has TRBV5-1 and TRBJ2-1; perhaps TRBD2 as D (7 bases). Trimming shortened V by 4 bases and J by 4 bases, and 15 bases separated the two germline ends. The germline gives CDR1 SGHRS, CDR2 YFSETQ. This CDR3 contains 15 residues.

This chain connects TRBV21-1 to TRBJ2-3; the tabulated D call, TRBD2, remains unverified against the DNA. TRBV21-1 is termed a pseudogene. The CDR3 spans 15 residues. The CDR3 here is CASSKGWSTTDTQYF. In DNA form, the CDR3 reads TGTGCCAGCAGCAAAGGTTGGTCTACCACAGATACGCAGTATTTT.

On this clone: Other DNA sequences within the sample encode an identical CDR3. The gene calls are TRBV7-6 and TRBJ2-5; D ambiguous. Trimming took off 5 bases at V and 5 bases at J, with 27 bases between the two ends. The CDR3 is made up of 18 amino acids. CDR1 is SGHVS and CDR2 is FNYEAQ in the germline V gene. The CDR3 bases are TGTGCCAGCAGCCCCGGGTCCCCCGATTGGGCCATCTGGGAGACCCAGTACTTC. Amino acids: CASSPGSPDWAIWETQYF. The entire variable domain, with the rest obtained from reference TRBV7-6 and TRBJ2-5, is as follows: GAGVSQSPRYKVTKRGQDVALRCDPISGHVSLYWYRQALGQGPEFLTYFNYEAQQDKSGLPNDRFSAERPEGSISTLTIQRTEQRDSAMYRCASSPGSPDWAIWETQYFGPGTRLLVL.

This clone turned up a few times. The rearrangement joins TRBV6-6 to TRBJ1-2, with D possibly matching TRBD1 (5 bases). Trimming removed 6 bases at V and 4 bases at J, with 9 bases between. The CDR3 totals 12 residues. Germline-derived CDR1 and CDR2 are MNHNY and SVGAGI (reference sequence). The CDR3 region has the DNA TGTGCCAGCAGCCAGGACACCTATGGCTACACCTTC. Its translation: CASSQDTYGYTF.

This clone has only one observation. The chain combines TRBV9 with TRBJ2-1; D is perhaps TRBD2 (6 bases). The CDR3 runs 15 residues. V lost 1 base and J lost 2, with 10 bases in between. The germline V gene encodes CDR1 SGDLS and CDR2 YYNGEE. CDR3 loop: CASSVTGAPYNEQFF. In nucleotides, the CDR3 is TGTGCCAGCAGCGTAACGGGAGCCCCCTACAATGAGCAGTTCTTC.

The chain carries TRBV5-1 and TRBJ2-6, with D possibly matching TRBD1 (5 bases). The CDR3 runs to 15 residues. V lost 5 bases to trimming and J lost 0 bases, with 9 bases between them. Germline CDR1 SGHRS, CDR2 YFSETQ. The CDR3 reads CASRDSSSGANVLTF. For the CDR3, the DNA is TGCGCCAGCAGAGACAGCTCCTCTGGGGCCAACGTCCTGACTTTC.

This clone was seen just once. The chain combines TRBV14 with TRBJ2-5, with 8 bases matching TRBD1. Germline CDR1 reads SGHDN; CDR2 reads FVKESK. Trimming cost V 4 bases and J 1 base; bases outside gene matches: 2. This CDR3 spans 14 amino acids. This chain's CDR3 is CASSRDRTQETQYF. The CDR3 region has the DNA TGTGCCAGCAGCCGGGACAGGACCCAAGAGACCCAGTACTTC.

The chain uses TRBV6-6 and TRBJ1-1; 7 nucleotides agree with TRBD1. CDR1 is MNHNY, CDR2 SVGAGI, per germline (reference sequence). CDR3 length: 13 residues. Germline trimming cut 5 bases from V and 6 bases from J; bases unmatched to any gene: 6. CDR3 region: CASSPRDSPEAFF. The CDR3, as DNA: TGTGCCAGCAGTCCCCGGGACAGCCCTGAAGCTTTCTTT.

V and J are TRBV19 and TRBJ2-7; D possibly uses TRBD1 or TRBD2 (5 bases each). CDR3 length: 15 amino acids. In germline, CDR1 is LNHDA, CDR2 SQIVND (reference sequence). With 3 bases removed from V and 3 bases from J, the gap between germline ends came to 15 bases. CDR3 sequence: CASSIARDGIYEQYF. In DNA, the CDR3 is TGTGCCAGTAGTATTGCCCGGGACGGTATCTACGAGCAGTACTTC.